This is a list of T cell receptor beta chains from one sample in a study of shared clonotypes between healthy human individuals. Assay: immunoSEQ multiplex PCR; the TCRdb copy retains only in-frame clones and omits some. Among millions of clones, under 95% were seen once, and the ten largest hold under 2%. Sequenced input: naive CD8+ T cells from PBMCs. These receptors were taken from a man younger than 35 in good health. Some clones in this sample may be carry-over from other donors' samples. Both conserved end residues are part of each CDR3. The D gene is left open where the match is weak.

d_gene,v_gene,j_gene,CDR3aa,CDR3nt
NA,TRBV7-9,TRBJ2-7,CASSLAVSSYEQYF,TGTGCCAGCAGCTTGGCTGTCTCCTCCTACGAGCAGTACTTC
NA,TRBV19,TRBJ2-7,CASEAESSYEQYF,TGTGCCAGTGAAGCGGAAAGCTCCTACGAGCAGTACTTC
TRBD1,TRBV10-2,TRBJ1-4,CASMYLGQHEKLFF,TGCGCCAGCATGTATTTGGGACAGCATGAAAAACTGTTTTTT
TRBD1,TRBV10-3,TRBJ1-2,CAIAPQGAIGNDGYTF,TGTGCCATCGCGCCACAGGGGGCGATTGGGAACGATGGCTACACCTTC
NA,TRBV27,TRBJ2-7,CASSLPDRRTYEQYF,TGTGCCAGCAGTTTACCCGACAGGAGGACCTACGAGCAGTACTTC
NA,TRBV19,TRBJ2-7,CASEDSDSYEQYF,TGTGCCAGTGAGGATAGCGACTCCTACGAGCAGTACTTC
NA,TRBV11-2,TRBJ2-1,CASSLLGRTDEQFF,TGTGCCAGCAGCTTATTAGGCAGAACCGATGAGCAGTTCTTC
NA,TRBV9,TRBJ1-5,CASSVDQYSNQPQHF,TGTGCCAGCAGCGTAGATCAGTATAGCAATCAGCCCCAGCATTTT
NA,TRBV29-1,TRBJ2-7,CSAQGFYEQYF,TGCAGTGCTCAGGGGTTCTACGAGCAGTACTTC
TRBD2,TRBV29-1,TRBJ2-2,CSVLAGGTGELFF,TGCAGCGTACTAGCGGGGGGCACCGGGGAGCTGTTTTTT
TRBD1,TRBV7-9,TRBJ1-1,CASSPALTGMNTEAFF,TGTGCCAGCAGCCCAGCCCTGACAGGGATGAACACTGAAGCTTTCTTT
NA,TRBV7-3,TRBJ2-1,CASSPLRSSYNEQFF,TGTGCCAGCAGCCCCCTCCGGAGCTCCTACAATGAGCAGTTCTTC
NA,TRBV27,TRBJ1-2,CASSQDLYGYTF,TGTGCCAGCAGTCAAGACCTCTATGGCTACACCTTC
NA,TRBV27,TRBJ2-7,CASSPTTQGLDEQYF,TGTGCCAGCAGTCCGACCACCCAGGGCCTCGACGAGCAGTACTTC
NA,TRBV27,TRBJ2-1,CASSSGPGFPYNEQFF,TGTGCCAGCAGCTCCGGCCCCGGGTTTCCCTACAATGAGCAGTTCTTC
TRBD2,TRBV29-1,TRBJ2-5,CSVSLAGDPGLANHQETQYF,TGCAGCGTTTCATTGGCAGGGGACCCGGGACTAGCGAACCACCAAGAGACCCAGTACTTC
NA,TRBV7-2,TRBJ2-7,CASTVDGGYEQYF,TGTGCCAGCACCGTAGACGGGGGCTACGAGCAGTACTTC
NA,TRBV11-2,TRBJ2-2,CASRPWDSYTGELFF,TGTGCCAGCAGACCTTGGGACTCCTACACCGGGGAGCTGTTTTTT
NA,TRBV27,TRBJ1-5,CASSNLSPVHGSNQPQHF,TGTGCCAGCAGCAACCTGTCACCGGTCCATGGGAGCAATCAGCCCCAGCATTTT
NA,TRBV19,TRBJ2-7,CASSMAGKYSYEQYF,TGTGCCAGTAGTATGGCCGGCAAGTACTCCTACGAGCAGTACTTC